The 26 T cell receptor beta chains in this list originate from one sample, sequenced in a study of radiotherapy plus CTLA-4 blockade in lung cancer. Sequencing used immunoSEQ multiplex PCR; TCRdb keeps in-frame clones, though not all of them. The table shows 86,000 or so clones, with about 79% occurring only once. The input for sequencing was peripheral blood, taken from a patient treated with radiotherapy plus ipilimumab. The receptors come from a human donor with non-small cell lung cancer who had a partial response to radiotherapy plus ipilimumab. Some clones in this sample may be carry-over from other donors' samples.

V is TRBV7-9 and J is TRBJ1-4, with a weak D call TRBD1 (6 bases). Trimming took off 4 bases at V and 7 bases at J, with 16 bases between the two ends. This CDR3 spans 15 amino acids. The V gene's germline CDR1 is SEHNR and CDR2 FQNEAQ (reference sequence). CDR3 sequence (DNA): TGTGCCAGCAGCTCGGGGGGGGGCACGACTGAAAAACTGTTTTTT. Residues: CASSSGGGTTEKLFF.

In this sample, this clone turned up a few times. The chain has TRBV28 and TRBJ2-3; D is unclear. The CDR3 has 16 amino acids. V shed 4 bases and J shed 5 bases, with 19 bases lying between them. Germline V lookup: CDR1 MDHEN, CDR2 SYDVKM. The CDR3 region has the DNA TGTGCCAGCAGTTGGAAGCGTCTTTTATCCCAAGATACGCAGTATTTT. This codes for CASSWKRLLSQDTQYF. The full variable domain, in which reference TRBV28 and TRBJ2-3 provide the parts outside the CDR3, is DVKVTQSSRYLVKRTGEKVFLECVQDMDHENMFWYRQDPGLGLRLIYFSYDVKMKEKGDIPEGYSVSREKKERFSLILESASTNQTSMYLCASSWKRLLSQDTQYFGPGTRLTVL.

The CDR3 loop reads CASSEVRDRVMLRNTIYF. The CDR3 coding sequence is TGTGCCAGCAGTGAGGTTAGGGACAGGGTGATGTTAAGAAACACCATATATTTT. The gene calls are TRBV6-1 and TRBJ1-3; 9 bases match TRBD1. V shed 3 bases and J 5 bases; nucleotides not matched to a gene: 14. CDR1 is MNHNS, CDR2 SASEGT, per germline. This CDR3 comprises 18 residues.

This clone was observed once. CDR3 in DNA: TGTGCCAGCAGTCAAGACAGGGAGTTGTACGAGCAGTACTTC. Residues: CASSQDRELYEQYF. The rearrangement uses TRBV6-5 and TRBJ2-7; 7 nucleotides align to TRBD1. The germline CDR1 and CDR2 sequences are MNHEY and SVGAGI. V shed 5 bases and J 4 bases; nucleotides not matched to a gene: 8. The CDR3 runs to 14 residues.

The sample holds one count of this clone. The V call is TRBV7-9, the J call TRBJ1-1; 10 bases match TRBD1. The CDR3 consists of 19 residues. CDR1 is SEHNR and CDR2 is FQNEAQ in the germline V gene (reference sequence). The junction had 14 bases not matched to a gene; V was cut back by 1 base and J by 3 bases. For the CDR3, the DNA is TGTGCCAGCAGCTTAGTTAGCGGGACAGGGGTCAGAGAGTACACTGAAGCTTTCTTT. It yields the protein CASSLVSGTGVREYTEAFF.

V gene TRBV30 combines with J gene TRBJ2-3; 8 bases map to TRBD1. The CDR3 spans 12 residues. Germline V lookup: CDR1 GTSNPN, CDR2 SVGIG (reference sequence). The J segment lost 6 bases and the V segment lost 4 bases, leaving 3 bases of the junction unmatched. The CDR3 here is CAWTTGADTQYF. The CDR3 nucleotides read TGTGCCTGGACGACAGGGGCTGATACGCAGTATTTT.

The CDR3 sequence: CASRQDPGLEIGEQYF. The CDR3 region has the DNA TGTGCCAGCAGACAAGATCCGGGACTAGAGATCGGCGAGCAGTACTTC. The chain couples TRBV5-4 to TRBJ2-5, with 8 bases fitting TRBD2. The J call may not be correct, given that the DNA end is closer to TRBJ2-7. The CDR3 has 16 residues. CDR1 is SGHNT, CDR2 YYREEE, per germline (reference sequence).

The CDR3 DNA follows: TGTGCCAGCAGCTTGAGAGGTGGTTACGAGCAGTACTTC. This gives the protein CASSLRGGYEQYF. The chain joins TRBV5-6 to TRBJ2-7, with D unclear. The length of the CDR3 is 13 residues. Germline lookup yields CDR1 SGHDT and CDR2 YYEEEE. V was trimmed by 1 base and J by 4 bases, leaving 9 bases between them.

The gene calls are TRBV6-5 and TRBJ1-4, with 7 bases aligning to TRBD1. From germline, CDR1 is MNHEY and CDR2 SVGAGI. The CDR3 totals 15 residues. J was trimmed by 5 bases and V by 6 bases; bases with no gene match: 9. The CDR3 coding sequence is TGTGCCAGCAGGAGAAGGACAGGAAACAATGAAAAACTGTTTTTT. It yields the protein CASRRRTGNNEKLFF.

This clone was detected only a few times. This chain joins TRBV27 and TRBJ2-1, with 12 positions matching TRBD2. This CDR3 comprises 17 residues. V was pared by 5 bases and J by 0 bases, with 5 bases of the junction left unmatched. Germline CDR1 reads MNHEY; CDR2 reads SMNVEV (reference sequence). CDR3 protein: CASSRGLAGISYNEQFF. DNA of the CDR3: TGTGCCAGCAGTCGAGGACTAGCGGGAATCTCCTACAATGAGCAGTTCTTC.

This rearrangement joins TRBV7-3 to TRBJ2-2; perhaps TRBD2 as D (6 bases). V was trimmed by 3 bases and J by 7 bases, leaving 9 bases between them. The germline V gene has CDR1 SGHTA and CDR2 FQGTGA. The CDR3 totals 13 residues. CDR3 sequence reads: CASSLGGGGELFF. CDR3 coding DNA: TGTGCCAGCAGCTTGGGGGGTGGCGGGGAGCTGTTTTTT.

This clone appeared a single time. The chain is built from TRBV27 and TRBJ1-5; D is unresolved. Germline V gene lookup returns CDR1 MNHEY and CDR2 SMNVEV (reference sequence). Trimming shortened V by 7 bases and J by 0 bases, and 13 bases separated the two germline ends. CDR3 size: 15 residues. The CDR3 sequence: CASKRDAYSNQPQHF. DNA of the CDR3: TGTGCCAGCAAACGGGATGCTTATAGCAATCAGCCCCAGCATTTT.

The rearrangement links TRBV28 to TRBJ2-7; the D gene is possibly TRBD1 (6 bases). CDR3 size: 15 residues. V shed 5 bases and J shed 3 bases, with 17 bases lying between them. The germline V gene has CDR1 MDHEN and CDR2 SYDVKM. CDR3 sequence: CASSGPGRGGYEQYF. For the CDR3, the DNA is TGTGCCAGCAGTGGCCCGGGCAGGGGCGGCTACGAGCAGTACTTC.

This clone was detected a few times. Within the sample, other DNA sequences also encode this same CDR3. The rearrangement joins TRBV7-3 to TRBJ2-1; possible D gene TRBD2, 6 bases. The CDR3 length is 14 residues. Germline V gene data show CDR1 as SGHTA and CDR2 as FQGTGA. V dropped 6 bases and J dropped 4 bases, with 13 bases sitting between them. Here the CDR3 DNA reads TGTGCCAGCAGTACTGGACTACCTTACAATGAGCAGTTCTTC. This encodes CASSTGLPYNEQFF.

The V and J genes are TRBV9 and TRBJ2-5; 8 bases align to TRBD1. V trimming: 5 bases; J trimming: 2 bases; junction bases outside the gene matches: 8. Germline-derived CDR1 and CDR2 are SGDLS and YYNGEE. The length of the CDR3 is 15 residues. The CDR3 nucleotides are TGTGCCAGCAGTAGGACAGGGATATTACAAGAGACCCAGTACTTC. As protein: CASSRTGILQETQYF.

V usage is TRBV6-5 and J usage is TRBJ1-6; no clear D. The CDR3 totals 14 residues. CDR1 MNHEY and CDR2 SVGAGI come from the germline V gene. The V gene lost 5 bases and the J gene lost 5 bases, with 10 bases spanning the gap. The CDR3 reads CASSTGSHNSPLHF. The CDR3 DNA sequence: TGTGCCAGCAGTACCGGGTCCCATAATTCACCCCTCCACTTT.

The chain employs TRBV30 and TRBJ1-2, with 8 bases fitting TRBD1. Germline V gene sequence: CDR1 GTSNPN, CDR2 SVGIG (reference sequence). V was pared by 5 bases and J by 1 base, with 0 bases of the junction left unmatched. CDR3 length: 12 residues. The CDR3, as DNA: TGTGCCTGGGGACAGGGTAACTATGGCTACACCTTC. Residues: CAWGQGNYGYTF.

V gene TRBV2 combines with J gene TRBJ2-2; 9 bases align to TRBD1. This CDR3 contains 16 residues. V lost 5 bases to trimming and J lost 4 bases; unmatched junction nucleotides: 8. The germline gives CDR1 SNHLY, CDR2 FYNNEI. The CDR3 protein is CASSFTGGAGTGELFF. The DNA for the CDR3 is TGTGCCAGCAGTTTTACAGGGGGCGCAGGCACCGGGGAGCTGTTTTTT.

This clone appeared once. The V call is TRBV19, the J call TRBJ2-1; TRBD2 agrees at 12 bases. The junction had 9 bases not matched to a gene; V was cut back by 5 bases and J by 7 bases. Germline V CDR1 and CDR2: LNHDA, SQIVND (reference sequence). The CDR3 is made up of 16 amino acids. The DNA of the CDR3 is TGTGCCAGTAGTCCCCTAGGGACTAGCGGGCTAAATGAGCAGTTCTTC. It translates to CASSPLGTSGLNEQFF.

This clone was seen just once. The V call is TRBV19, the J call TRBJ2-2; D uncertain. V was clipped by 6 bases and J by 4 bases, with 6 bases between them. Germline lookup yields CDR1 LNHDA and CDR2 SQIVND (reference sequence). This CDR3 contains 12 residues. The CDR3 region is CASRSLTGELFF. In nucleotides, the CDR3 is TGTGCCAGTAGGAGCCTCACCGGGGAGCTGTTTTTT.

The CDR3 coding sequence is TGTGCCAGCAGCCCAGGGACTAGCGGGGGGGCCAGACAAGAGACCCAGTACTTC. Translated, it gives CASSPGTSGGARQETQYF. This chain links TRBV7-9 with TRBJ2-5; 16 bases map to TRBD2. CDR1 SEHNR and CDR2 FQNEAQ come from the germline V gene (reference sequence). This CDR3 comprises 18 residues. The V gene end was trimmed by 5 bases and the J gene end by 2 bases; junction bases not matched to a gene: 8.

The gene calls are TRBV7-9 and TRBJ2-1, with D unclear. CDR1 and CDR2 from the germline V gene are SEHNR and FQNEAQ (reference sequence). The CDR3 spans 16 residues. V lost 0 bases, J lost 0 bases, and 9 bases lay in between. CDR3 nucleotide sequence: TGTGCCAGCAGCTTAGCCCAGGTTGGCTCCTACAATGAGCAGTTCTTC. Residues: CASSLAQVGSYNEQFF. Together with reference TRBV7-9 and TRBJ2-1, the CDR3 gives the full variable domain: DTGVSQNPRHKITKRGQNVTFRCDPISEHNRLYWYRQTLGQGPEFLTYFQNEAQLEKSRLLSDRFSAERPKGSFSTLEIQRTEQGDSAMYLCASSLAQVGSYNEQFFGPGTRLTVL.

J is TRBJ1-2 and V is TRBV2; the D gene is possibly TRBD1 (5 bases). V lost 9 bases and J lost 6, with 14 bases in between. Germline CDR1 is SNHLY and CDR2 is FYNNEI. The CDR3 sequence is 12 residues long. The CDR3 DNA is TGTGCCAGAAGCCGGGGGTGGGATGGCTACACCTTC. This codes for CARSRGWDGYTF.

The chain links TRBV5-6 to TRBJ1-4, with D possibly TRBD1 on 6 matching bases. The CDR3 contains 16 residues. V lost 3 bases, J lost 3 bases, and 15 bases lay in between. Germline V gene lookup returns CDR1 SGHDT and CDR2 YYEEEE. The CDR3 sequence is CASSYATGLPNEKLFF. The CDR3 DNA reads as TGTGCCAGCAGCTACGCAACAGGGTTACCTAATGAAAAACTGTTTTTT.

This chain links TRBV6-6 with TRBJ2-7, with no clear D. This CDR3 contains 16 residues. Germline CDR1 and CDR2: MNHNY and SVGAGI (reference sequence). Trimming stripped 5 bases from V and 1 base from J, with 18 bases between. Written as DNA, the CDR3 is TGTGCCAGCAGTCGCGGCCCCCATGCTGGGTCCTACGAGCAGTACTTC. Residues: CASSRGPHAGSYEQYF.

CDR3 residues: CASSMYRDTGELFF. The CDR3 DNA reads as TGTGCCAGTAGTATGTACAGGGACACCGGGGAGCTGTTTTTT. This rearrangement joins TRBV19 to TRBJ2-2; tentative D call: TRBD1 (6 bases). The CDR3 is made up of 14 amino acids. V was cut by 3 bases and J by 3 bases, with 8 bases left in between. Germline V gene data show CDR1 as LNHDA and CDR2 as SQIVND (reference sequence).